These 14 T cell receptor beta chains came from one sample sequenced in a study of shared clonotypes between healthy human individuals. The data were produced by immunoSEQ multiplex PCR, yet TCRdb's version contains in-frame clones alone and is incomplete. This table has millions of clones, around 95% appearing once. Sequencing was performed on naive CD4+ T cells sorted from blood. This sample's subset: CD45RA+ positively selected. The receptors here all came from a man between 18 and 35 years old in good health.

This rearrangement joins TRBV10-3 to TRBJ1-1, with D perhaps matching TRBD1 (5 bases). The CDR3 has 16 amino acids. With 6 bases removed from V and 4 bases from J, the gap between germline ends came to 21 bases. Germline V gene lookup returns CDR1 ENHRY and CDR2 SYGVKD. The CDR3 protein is CAISTGTPARGTEAFF. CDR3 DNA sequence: TGTGCCATCAGCACCGGGACGCCCGCTCGAGGCACTGAAGCTTTCTTT.

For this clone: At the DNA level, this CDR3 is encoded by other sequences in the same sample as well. CDR3 sequence: CASSFLTSYEQYF. The CDR3 DNA follows: TGTGCCAGCAGCTTTTTGACCTCCTACGAGCAGTACTTC. The chain recombines TRBV7-2 with TRBJ2-7; D ambiguous. Trimming removed 3 bases at V and 0 bases at J, with 6 bases between. This CDR3 spans 13 amino acids. Germline V lookup: CDR1 SGHTA, CDR2 FQGNSA.

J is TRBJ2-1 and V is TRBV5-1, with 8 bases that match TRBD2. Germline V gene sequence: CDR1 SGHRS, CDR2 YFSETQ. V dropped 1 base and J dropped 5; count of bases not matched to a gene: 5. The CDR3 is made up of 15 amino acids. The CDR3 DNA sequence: TGCGCCAGCAGCTTGATAGCGGGGACTAACAATGAGCAGTTCTTC. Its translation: CASSLIAGTNNEQFF.

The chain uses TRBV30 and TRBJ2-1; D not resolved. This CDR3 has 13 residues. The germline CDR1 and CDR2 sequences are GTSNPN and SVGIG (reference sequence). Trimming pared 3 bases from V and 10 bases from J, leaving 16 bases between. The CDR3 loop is CAWRSRAIGEQFF. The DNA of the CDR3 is TGTGCCTGGAGGAGTAGAGCCATCGGAGAGCAGTTCTTC.

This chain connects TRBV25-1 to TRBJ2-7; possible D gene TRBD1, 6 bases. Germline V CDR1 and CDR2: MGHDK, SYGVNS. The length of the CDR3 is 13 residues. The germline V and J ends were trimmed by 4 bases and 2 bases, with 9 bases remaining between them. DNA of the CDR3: TGTGCCAGCAGTGGACAGGTTCCCTACGAGCAGTACTTC. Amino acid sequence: CASSGQVPYEQYF.

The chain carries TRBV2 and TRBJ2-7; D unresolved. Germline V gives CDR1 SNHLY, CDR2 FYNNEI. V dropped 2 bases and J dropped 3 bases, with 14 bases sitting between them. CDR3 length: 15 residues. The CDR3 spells CASSESQRPHYEQYF. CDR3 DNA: TGTGCCAGCAGTGAATCTCAGCGACCCCACTACGAGCAGTACTTC. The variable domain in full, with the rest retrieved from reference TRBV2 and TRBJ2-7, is EPEVTQTPSHQVTQMGQEVILRCVPISNHLYFYWYRQILGQKVEFLVSFYNNEISEKSEIFDDQFSVERPDGSNFTLKIRSTKLEDSAMYFCASSESQRPHYEQYFGPGTRLTVT.

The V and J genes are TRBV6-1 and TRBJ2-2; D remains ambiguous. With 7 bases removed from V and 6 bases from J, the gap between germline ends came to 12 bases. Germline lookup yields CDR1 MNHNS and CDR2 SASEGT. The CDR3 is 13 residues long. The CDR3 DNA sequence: TGTGCCAGCACCATAAAGAATTCCGGGGAGCTGTTTTTT. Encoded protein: CASTIKNSGELFF.

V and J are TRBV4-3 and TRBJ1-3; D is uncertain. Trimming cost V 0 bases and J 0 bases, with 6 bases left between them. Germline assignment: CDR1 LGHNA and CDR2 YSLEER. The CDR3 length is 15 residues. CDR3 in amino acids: CASSQEPLSGNTIYF. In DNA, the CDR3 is TGCGCCAGCAGCCAAGAGCCCCTCTCTGGAAACACCATATATTTT.

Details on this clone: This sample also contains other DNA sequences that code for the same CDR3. CDR3 bases: TGCGCCAGCAGCTTTGAGGGTTGGAATGAGCAGTTCTTC. Encoded protein: CASSFEGWNEQFF. V is TRBV5-1 and J is TRBJ2-1, with D possibly being TRBD2 (5 bases). V was clipped by 2 bases and J by 7 bases, with 10 bases between them. CDR1 and CDR2 (germline): SGHRS, YFSETQ. The CDR3 runs 13 residues.

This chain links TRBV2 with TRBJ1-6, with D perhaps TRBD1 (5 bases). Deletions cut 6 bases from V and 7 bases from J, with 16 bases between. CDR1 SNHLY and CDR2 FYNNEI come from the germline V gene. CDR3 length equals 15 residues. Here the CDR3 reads CASRDRGVGNSPLHF. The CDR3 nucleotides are TGTGCCAGCAGAGATAGGGGAGTAGGGAATTCACCCCTCCACTTT. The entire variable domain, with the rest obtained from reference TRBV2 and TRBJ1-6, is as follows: EPEVTQTPSHQVTQMGQEVILRCVPISNHLYFYWYRQILGQKVEFLVSFYNNEISEKSEIFDDQFSVERPDGSNFTLKIRSTKLEDSAMYFCASRDRGVGNSPLHFGNGTRLTVT.

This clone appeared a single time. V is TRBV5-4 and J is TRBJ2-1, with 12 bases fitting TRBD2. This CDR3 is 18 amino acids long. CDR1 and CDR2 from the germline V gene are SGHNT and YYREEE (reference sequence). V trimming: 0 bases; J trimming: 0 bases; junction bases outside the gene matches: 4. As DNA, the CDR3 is TGTGCCAGCAGCTTGGGCCTAGCGGGAGGGATCTCCTACAATGAGCAGTTCTTC. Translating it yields CASSLGLAGGISYNEQFF.

The CDR3 DNA reads TGTGCCAGCAGTGAAGCGCAGGGGGCGGGAACGCGGCACAACTATGGCTACACCTTC. Encoded protein: CASSEAQGAGTRHNYGYTF. The chain employs TRBV6-1 and TRBJ1-2; 8 bases map to TRBD1. Germline loops: CDR1 MNHNS, CDR2 SASEGT. The V gene end was trimmed by 0 bases and the J gene end by 2 bases; junction bases not matched to a gene: 14. The CDR3 extends over 19 amino acids.

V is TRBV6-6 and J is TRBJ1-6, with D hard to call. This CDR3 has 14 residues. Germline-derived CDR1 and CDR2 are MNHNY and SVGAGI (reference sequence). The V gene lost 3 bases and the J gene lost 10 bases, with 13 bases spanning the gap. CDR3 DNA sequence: TGTGCCAGCAGTTATTCTATACCCGACTCACCCCTCCACTTT. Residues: CASSYSIPDSPLHF.

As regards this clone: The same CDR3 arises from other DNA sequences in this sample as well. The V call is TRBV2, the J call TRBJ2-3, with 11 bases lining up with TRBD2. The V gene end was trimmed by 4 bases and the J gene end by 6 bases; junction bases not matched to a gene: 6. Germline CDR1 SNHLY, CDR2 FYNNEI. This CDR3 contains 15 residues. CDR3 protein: CASSVLAGGPDTQYF. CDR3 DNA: TGTGCCAGCAGTGTATTAGCGGGGGGGCCCGATACGCAGTATTTT.